This is a list of T cell receptor beta chains from one sample in a study of cytomegalovirus exposure and HLA in healthy donors. The method was immunoSEQ multiplex PCR; TCRdb's version includes in-frame clones alone and lacks a portion of them. The data hold hundreds of thousands of clones, with over 75% observed a single time. Specimen: PBMCs. These receptors all stem from a man younger than 35 in good health and CMV-seronegative. CDR3s include the opening cysteine and the closing phenylalanine or tryptophan. Fields, in order: V gene, clone size, J gene, D gene, CDR3 DNA, CDR3 protein. The D gene is left open where the match is weak. Not every row has a clone size; where given, it reads once, few, many or a size class.

TRBV29-1	-	TRBJ1-1	TRBD1	TGCAGCGTTGATGTCCGGACAGGGGTGAACACTGAAGCTTTCTTT	CSVDVRTGVNTEAFF
TRBV5-4	few	TRBJ2-7	TRBD2	TGTGCCAGCAGCCCGGGAACTAGCGGAACCTACGAGCAGTACTTC	CASSPGTSGTYEQYF
TRBV28	-	TRBJ2-3	-	TGTGCCAGCTCGAGCACGTTGGGCACAGATACGCAGTATTTT	CASSSTLGTDTQYF
TRBV7-9	-	TRBJ2-5	-	TGTGCCAGCAGCCCCGCCCGGGTTGGGGAGACCCAGTACTTC	CASSPARVGETQYF
TRBV29-1	-	TRBJ2-6	-	TGCAGCGTTGATGGGCCCGGGGCCAACGTCCTGACTTTC	CSVDGPGANVLTF
TRBV6-4	-	TRBJ1-2	TRBD1	TGTGCCAGCAACCGGACAGGGGGCCGACTGCGCTACACCTTC	CASNRTGGRLRYTF
TRBV6-5	-	TRBJ1-1	-	TGTGCCAGCAGTTACTCAGGGACTTTGAACACTGAAGCTTTCTTT	CASSYSGTLNTEAFF
TRBV30	few	TRBJ1-4	TRBD1	TGTGCCTGGGGACAGGGCTTAAGTGAAAAACTGTTTTTT	CAWGQGLSEKLFF
TRBV6-6	few	TRBJ1-1	-	TGTGCCAGCACCTTCTCACAGACCCAATCTGGAGCTTTCTTT	CASTFSQTQSGAFF
TRBV29-1	-	TRBJ2-7	-	TGCAGCGTCGAGGGCGCCCTTGGCCCAGAGACGCCCTACGAGCAGTACTTC	CSVEGALGPETPYEQYF
TRBV2	-	TRBJ2-6	TRBD2	TGTGCCAGCAGCGCTCCACTAGCGGGAGGGCCTTCTGGGGCCAACGTCCTGACTTTC	CASSAPLAGGPSGANVLTF
TRBV5-8	-	TRBJ2-5	TRBD1	TGTGCCAGCAGCGGACAGGGAGAGACCCAGTACTTC	CASSGQGETQYF
TRBV27	-	TRBJ2-7	-	TGTGCCAGCAACGCCCAGGGGAGCTACGAGCAGTACTTC	CASNAQGSYEQYF
TRBV19	-	TRBJ1-6	TRBD1	TGTGCCAGTAGTATAGCCCGGACAGGGGGATCACCCCTCCACTTT	CASSIARTGGSPLHF
TRBV5-6	few	TRBJ2-7	-	TGTGCCAGCAGGGACAGCTCCTACGAGCAGTACTTC	CASRDSSYEQYF
TRBV30	once	TRBJ1-1	-	TGTGCCTGGGGGGGGTCAGCCAACACTGAAGCTTTCTTT	CAWGGSANTEAFF
TRBV12-5	-	TRBJ1-1	TRBD1	TGTGCTAGTGGTTTCAGTTGGAGTGGGGACAGGGGAACTGAAGCTTTCTTT	CASGFSWSGDRGTEAFF
TRBV6-1	-	TRBJ2-1	TRBD1	TGTGCCAGCAGATCCCCAGGGGGCGCATACAATGAGCAGTTCTTC	CASRSPGGAYNEQFF